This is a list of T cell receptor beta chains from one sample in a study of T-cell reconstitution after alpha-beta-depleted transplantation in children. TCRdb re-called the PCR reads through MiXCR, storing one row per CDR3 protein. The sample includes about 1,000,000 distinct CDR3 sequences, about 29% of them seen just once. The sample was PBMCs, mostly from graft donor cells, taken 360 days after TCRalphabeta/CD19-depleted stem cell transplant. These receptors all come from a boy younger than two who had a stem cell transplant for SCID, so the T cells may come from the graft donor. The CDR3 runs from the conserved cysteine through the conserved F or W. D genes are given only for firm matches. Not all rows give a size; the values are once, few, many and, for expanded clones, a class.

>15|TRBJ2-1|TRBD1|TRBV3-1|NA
CASSPRGQGDLQGFF
TGTGCCAGCAGCCCCCGGGGACAGGGGGACCTCCAGGGGTTCTTC
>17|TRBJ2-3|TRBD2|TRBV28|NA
CASSPQGVAGGADTQYF
TGTGCCAGCAGTCCCCAGGGAGTAGCGGGGGGGGCAGATACGCAGTATTTT
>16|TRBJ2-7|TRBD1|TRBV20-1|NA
CSARGRDRPGVYEQYF
TGCAGTGCTAGAGGACGGGACAGACCCGGGGTCTACGAGCAGTACTTC
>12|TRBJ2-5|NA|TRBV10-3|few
CAISDRRETQYF
TGTGCCATCAGTGATAGACGGGAGACCCAGTACTTC
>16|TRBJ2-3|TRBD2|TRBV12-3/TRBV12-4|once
CASSPPGLASKDTQYF
TGTGCCAGCAGTCCACCGGGACTAGCGTCGAAAGATACGCAGTATTTT
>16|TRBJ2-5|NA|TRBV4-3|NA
CASSQLTTQYQETQYF
TGCGCCAGCAGCCAACTTACCACTCAGTACCAAGAGACCCAGTACTTC
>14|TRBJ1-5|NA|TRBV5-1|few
CASSLKESGQPQHF
TGCGCCAGCAGCTTGAAGGAATCGGGACAGCCCCAGCATTTT
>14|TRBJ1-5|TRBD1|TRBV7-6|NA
CASSSTGSGQPQHF
TGTGCCAGCAGCTCGACAGGGTCGGGGCAGCCCCAGCATTTT
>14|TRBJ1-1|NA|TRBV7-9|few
CASSQNQGNTEAFF
TGTGCCAGCAGCCAAAATCAGGGGAACACTGAAGCTTTCTTT
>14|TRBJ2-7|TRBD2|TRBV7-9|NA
CASSPLRDYYEQYF
TGTGCCAGCAGCCCCCTACGGGACTACTACGAGCAGTACTTC
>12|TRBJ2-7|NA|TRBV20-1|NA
CSAGTDPKEQYF
TGCAGTGCGGGGACGGACCCGAAAGAGCAGTACTTC
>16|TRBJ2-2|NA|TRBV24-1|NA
CATSGLEASNTGELFF
TGTGCCACCAGTGGGTTGGAGGCATCGAACACCGGGGAGCTGTTTTTT
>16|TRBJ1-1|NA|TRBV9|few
CASSVVEGGPNTEAFF
TGTGCCAGCAGCGTAGTTGAAGGGGGACCCAACACTGAAGCTTTCTTT
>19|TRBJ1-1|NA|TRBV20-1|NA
CSARPGRRHSLEICTQAFF
TGCAGTGCTAGACCGGGACGGAGGCATTCACTGGAGATTTGCACCCAAGCTTTCTTT
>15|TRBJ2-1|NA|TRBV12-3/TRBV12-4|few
CASSLRASPYNEQFF
TGTGCCAGCAGTTTACGGGCTAGCCCCTACAATGAGCAGTTCTTC
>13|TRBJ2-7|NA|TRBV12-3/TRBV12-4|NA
CASSPPYGYEQYF
TGTGCCAGCAGCCCCCCTTACGGCTACGAGCAGTACTTC
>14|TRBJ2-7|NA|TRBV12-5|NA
CASGSSGNSYEQYF
TGTGCTAGTGGTTCATCGGGGAACTCCTACGAGCAGTACTTC
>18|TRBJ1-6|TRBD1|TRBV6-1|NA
CASSERGDRYSYNSPLHF
TGTGCCAGCAGCGAACGCGGGGACAGGTACTCCTATAATTCACCCCTCCACTTT
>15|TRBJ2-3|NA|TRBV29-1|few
CSVLTQGPSTDTQYF
TGCAGCGTCCTAACTCAGGGGCCTAGCACAGATACGCAGTATTTT
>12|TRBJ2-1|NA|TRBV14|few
CASSRAGGEQFF
TGTGCCAGCAGCCGAGCCGGAGGTGAGCAGTTCTTC
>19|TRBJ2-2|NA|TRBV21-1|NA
CASSGGGDVLESCTGELFF
TGTGCCAGCAGCGGGGGCGGGGACGTACTTGAATCCTGCACCGGGGAGCTGTTTTTT
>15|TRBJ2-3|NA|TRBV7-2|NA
CASSSRGQYTDTQYF
TGTGCCAGCAGCTCCCGAGGGCAGTACACAGATACGCAGTATTTT
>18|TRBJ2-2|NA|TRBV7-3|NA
CASSLTPPGTPNTGELFF
TGTGCCAGCAGCTTAACCCCCCCCGGGACACCGAACACCGGGGAGCTGTTTTTT
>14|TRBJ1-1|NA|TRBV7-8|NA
CASSAPARTTEAFF
TGTGCCAGCAGTGCCCCCGCCCGGACTACTGAAGCTTTCTTT
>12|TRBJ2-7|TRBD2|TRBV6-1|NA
CASWAGGGEQYF
TGTGCCAGCTGGGCGGGGGGCGGCGAGCAGTACTTC
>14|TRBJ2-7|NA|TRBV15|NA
CATSRDSPVREQYF
TGTGCCACCAGCAGAGATTCCCCAGTCCGCGAGCAGTACTTC
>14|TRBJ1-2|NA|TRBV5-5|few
CASSFGRANYGYTF
TGTGCCAGCAGCTTTGGCAGGGCAAACTATGGCTACACCTTC
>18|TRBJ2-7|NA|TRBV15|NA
CATSSVVLGQGKVYEQYF
TGTGCCACCAGCAGTGTAGTCCTCGGGCAGGGGAAGGTCTACGAGCAGTACTTC
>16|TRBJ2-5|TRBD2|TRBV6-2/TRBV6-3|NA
CASSSPQRGTQETQYF
TGTGCCAGCAGTTCCCCACAGCGGGGGACCCAAGAGACCCAGTACTTC
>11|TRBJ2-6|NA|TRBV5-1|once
CASSQANVLTF
TGCGCCAGCAGCCAGGCCAACGTCCTGACTTTC
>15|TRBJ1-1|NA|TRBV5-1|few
CASSLERGRGTEAFF
TGCGCCAGCAGCTTGGAAAGGGGCCGGGGCACTGAAGCTTTCTTT
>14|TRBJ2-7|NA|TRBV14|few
CASSQQGLAGEQYF
TGTGCCAGCAGCCAACAGGGATTGGCTGGCGAGCAGTACTTC
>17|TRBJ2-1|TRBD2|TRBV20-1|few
CSARGSATSATYNEQFF
TGCAGTGCTAGAGGTTCCGCGACTAGCGCCACCTACAATGAGCAGTTCTTC
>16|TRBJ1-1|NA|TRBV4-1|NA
CASSRKGFGVNTEAFF
TGCGCCAGCAGCCGTAAGGGGTTTGGGGTGAACACTGAAGCTTTCTTT